This T cell receptor (beta chain) was found in a study of response to subunit inactivated influenza vaccine. Findings and limits, study-wide: A suggestion made by the authors is that each seasonal influenza vaccination recruits few new T cells.

Trimming shortened V by 2 bases and J by 6 bases, and 13 bases separated the two germline ends. The CDR3 sequence is 15 residues long. Germline V gene sequence: CDR1 MDHEN, CDR2 SYDVKM. TCRdb ran MiXCR on the RT-PCR reads and lists one entry per CDR3 protein. The table includes about 180,000 distinct CDR3 sequences, about 9% detected once. As for this clonotype: The antigen remains undetermined.

Sequenced material: non-naive T cells sorted from PBMCs, taken on the day of vaccination. This receptor was identified in a man in his fifties who received an inactivated influenza vaccine. The rearrangement links TRBV28 to TRBJ2-2; D is possibly TRBD1 (6 bases). The CDR3 protein is CASSLTGISAGELFF. CDR3 sequence (DNA): TGTGCCAGCAGTTTAACAGGGATAAGCGCCGGGGAGCTGTTTTTT.